The source of this T cell receptor beta chain is a study of cytomegalovirus exposure and HLA in healthy donors. Study-level findings and limits: According to an earlier analysis, most TCR beta V segments yielded productive rearrangements about 90% or about 30% of the time.

Trimming cost V 3 bases and J 9 bases; bases outside gene matches: 12. The CDR3 totals 16 residues. Germline loops: CDR1 SGHNT, CDR2 YYREEE (reference sequence). Amplification used 60 Vbeta primers and 13 Jbeta primers. Profiled with immunoSEQ multiplex PCR; TCRdb holds only in-frame clones, not every one. The sample includes 65,000 to 90,000 clones, 65% to 80% of them seen just once. Remarks on this clone: No antigen is known for it.

This TCR was recovered from a man aged 25-45 years in good health and CMV-seronegative. Material for sequencing was PBMCs. The chain uses TRBV5-4 and TRBJ2-1, with 10 bases identical to TRBD2. The CDR3: CASSSLGLAGVPEQFF. The CDR3 nucleotides are TGTGCCAGCAGCTCCCTCGGGCTAGCGGGAGTCCCTGAGCAGTTCTTC.